The clone carrying this TCR beta chain occurred many times. Trimming removed 8 bases from V and 4 bases from J; junction bases left unmatched: 9. The CDR3 contains 14 residues. Germline V gives CDR1 SGHTA, CDR2 FQGNSA. The data were taken from a study of T cells in Graves' hyperthyroidism and ophthalmopathy. RNA transcripts provided the source from which TCR beta CDR3 regions were amplified. The HTBI primer set served for first-round RT-PCR of the TCR CDR3. TCRdb re-analysed the multiplex PCR reads in MiXCR, keeping a single row per CDR3 protein. This table holds 600,000 to 800,000 distinct CDR3 sequences, approximately 40% found once. Patients were aged 18 to 65, had disease duration under 2 months, and had newly diagnosed hyperthyroidism.

The sample taken for sequencing was blood. This sequence joins TRBV7-2 and TRBJ1-2, with TRBD1 matching over 8 bases. This receptor was obtained from a woman between 40 and 50 years old with Graves' hyperthyroidism. The CDR3: CASSEQGGPYGYTF. The DNA for the CDR3 is TGTGCCAGCTCTGAACAGGGGGGTCCCTATGGCTACACCTTC.